Only a few counts were recorded for the clone carrying this T cell receptor (beta chain). Its antigen is not known. The record originates from a study of blood T cells in healthy people across ages. Findings of the study overall: Diversity was higher, and naive CD4+ cells more numerous, in long-lived donors than in aged donors. Diversity was estimated from one million T cells, and these estimates were considered underestimates.

Then a second PCR, running about 6 to 11 cycles, was carried out with a sample-barcoded 5' primer and a J-beta primer mix. TCRdb passed the 5' RACE reads through MiXCR, listing each CDR3 protein once. Here the sample spans 910,000 or so distinct CDR3 sequences, 51% being singletons. Germline values: CDR1 SGHTA, CDR2 FQGTGA. The CDR3 extends over 15 amino acids. V was clipped by 2 bases and J by 4 bases, with 15 bases between them. The study recruited healthy Caucasian donors from Russia who were aged about 6 to 90. This rearrangement joins TRBV7-3 to TRBJ2-7, with D unresolved. This sequence originates from an older woman in good health. The sequencing sample was made of blood. This CDR3 is CASSLGFGRSYEQYF. The CDR3, as DNA: TGTGCCAGCAGCTTAGGGTTTGGCAGGTCATACGAGCAGTACTTC.